This TCR beta chain appears in the sequencing data of a study of blood T cell repertoires in COVID-19. About the study: The samples span acute and convalescent COVID-19 from the United States, Italy and Spain. T cells, B-cell-depleted T cells, or PBMCs provided the cDNA or gDNA that served as material.

The CDR3 spans 14 residues. V was clipped by 1 base and J by 1 base, with 8 bases between them. CDR1 and CDR2 from the germline V gene are SGDLS and YYNGEE. As processed by the authors: Nucleated cell counts were estimated from reference gene primer amplification. Assay used: immunoSEQ multiplex PCR; TCRdb lists only in-frame clones, some missing. That table gives V, J and clone size, and the DNA gave D and trimming. The repertoire holds 70,000 to 85,000 clones, with roughly 82% as singletons. Material for sequencing was peripheral blood. The receptor was isolated from a human donor in a cohort sampled during active COVID-19. The chain carries TRBV9 and TRBJ1-1, with TRBD1 as a possible D gene (5 bases). CDR3: CASSVRQTNTEAFF. DNA of the CDR3: TGTGCCAGCAGCGTAAGACAGACGAACACTGAAGCTTTCTTT.